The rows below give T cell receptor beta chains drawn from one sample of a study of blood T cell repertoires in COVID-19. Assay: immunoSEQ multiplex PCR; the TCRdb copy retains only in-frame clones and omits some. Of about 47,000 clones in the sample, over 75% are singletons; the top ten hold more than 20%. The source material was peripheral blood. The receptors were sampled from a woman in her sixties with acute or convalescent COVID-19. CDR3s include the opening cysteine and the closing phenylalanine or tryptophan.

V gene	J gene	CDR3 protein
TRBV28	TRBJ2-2	CASSRTGNTGELFF
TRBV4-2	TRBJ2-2	CASSPSGGMGGELFF
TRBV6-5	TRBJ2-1	CAGGQGYYNEQFF
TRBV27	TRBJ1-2	CASSGGYTF
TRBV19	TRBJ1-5	CASSGQGIIPQHF
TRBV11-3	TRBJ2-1	CASSFQGAHNEQFF
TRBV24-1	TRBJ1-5	CATSGRDGLGNQPQHF
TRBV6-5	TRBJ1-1	CASSPQGNEAFF
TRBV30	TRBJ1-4	CAWNGAVAEKLFF
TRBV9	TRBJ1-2	CASSVEDRDNYGYTF
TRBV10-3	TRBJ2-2	CAISERDLAVIGTGELFF
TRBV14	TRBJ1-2	CASSRQSPGTGGGGYTF
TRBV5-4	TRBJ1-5	CASSFFNREDQPQHF
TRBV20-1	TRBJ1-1	CNGGRGTEAFF
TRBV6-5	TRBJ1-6	CASTTVGTVNSPLHF
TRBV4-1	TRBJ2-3	CASSQGPQWGGSDTQYF
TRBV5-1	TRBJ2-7	CASSDDDRTKGEQYF
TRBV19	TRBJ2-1	CASSINSPNEQFF
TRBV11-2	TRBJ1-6	CASSASDRNSPLHF
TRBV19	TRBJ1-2	CASGPGQLLFNYGYTF
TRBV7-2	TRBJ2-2	CASSLVSGGTGELFF
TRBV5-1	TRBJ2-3	CASTTGGGTDTQYF
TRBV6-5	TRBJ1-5	CASRKSRQAHQPQHF
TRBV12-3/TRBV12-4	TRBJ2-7	CASGYQTVYEQYF